One and the same sample provided the 27 T cell receptor beta chains below, sequenced in a study of T cell responses to AZD1222 COVID-19 vaccine (dated by TCRdb to the early 2020s). The protocol used for the library was the immunoSEQ multiplex PCR assay. TCRdb mirrors the immuneACCESS table, restricted to in-frame sequences. Some clones are absent from its copies; in checked studies, under half trace to an unresolved V gene, and the reason for the others is unknown. A total of roughly 89,000 clones appear in this sample, 88% of them only once. The top ten hold roughly 4.3% of the sample. The time point label, as the study defines it: baseline before first vaccination. In the paper's terms, the treatment or condition label means: meningococcal conjugate vaccine given as trial control. Sample: peripheral blood, taken on day 0 of MenACWY control vaccination. Every receptor here comes from an adult in good health.

The V call is TRBV29-1, the J call TRBJ2-7; the D gene is possibly TRBD1 (6 bases). Trimming pared 5 bases from V and 3 bases from J, leaving 17 bases between. CDR1 and CDR2 (germline): SQVTM, ANQGSEA. The CDR3 runs 14 residues. CDR3 sequence reads: CSVQETGTLYEQYF. In nucleotides, the CDR3 is TGCAGCGTTCAGGAAACCGGGACACTCTACGAGCAGTACTTC.

The V and J genes are TRBV29-1 and TRBJ1-1; perhaps TRBD1 as D (5 bases). The ends were cut back, 7 bases at V and 4 bases at J, with 16 bases in the middle. The CDR3 has 13 residues. Germline V gives CDR1 SQVTM, CDR2 ANQGSEA. The CDR3 region has the DNA TGCAGCGGGCAGGGAGGGGTATCCACTGAAGCTTTCTTT. Residues: CSGQGGVSTEAFF.

The table lists this clone with a count of one. The chain combines TRBV6-2 or TRBV6-3 with TRBJ2-1, with TRBD2 matching 11 bases. This CDR3 is built from 17 residues. Losses at the gene ends were 6 bases for V and 4 bases for J; bases not matched to a gene: 11. Germline V gene data show CDR1 as MNHEY and CDR2 as SVGEGT. In DNA, the CDR3 is TGTGCCAGCAGCCGCAGCTCTGGACTAGCGGGTTACAATGAGCAGTTCTTC. Translating it yields CASSRSSGLAGYNEQFF.

The chain has TRBV28 and TRBJ2-5, with 8 bases fitting TRBD1. With V trimmed by 3 bases and J by 6 bases, 3 bases remained unmatched. The CDR3 length is 13 residues. The germline V gene has CDR1 MDHEN and CDR2 SYDVKM. The CDR3 here is CASSFQGAKTQYF. Here the CDR3 DNA reads TGTGCCAGCAGTTTCCAGGGGGCGAAGACCCAGTACTTC.

The V call is TRBV30, the J call TRBJ2-7, with 9 bases fitting TRBD2. Germline loops: CDR1 GTSNPN, CDR2 SVGIG (reference sequence). The CDR3 runs to 16 residues. The ends lost 4 bases at V and 0 bases at J; junction bases unmatched: 10. The CDR3 here is CAWTYSGLASSYEQYF. DNA of the CDR3: TGTGCCTGGACTTATTCCGGACTAGCGAGCTCCTACGAGCAGTACTTC.

V gene TRBV14 combines with J gene TRBJ2-7, with D maybe TRBD2 (6 bases). The CDR3 extends over 16 amino acids. V was clipped by 1 base and J by 3 bases, with 16 bases between them. Per germline, CDR1 SGHDN and CDR2 FVKESK. DNA of the CDR3: TGTGCCAGCAGCCAAGTGGGCTACGGGAGTATCTACGAGCAGTACTTC. Its protein product is CASSQVGYGSIYEQYF.

This clone was picked up one time. The chain combines TRBV18 with TRBJ2-1, with 14 bases that match TRBD2. V was clipped by 5 bases and J by 4 bases; unmatched bases: 10. The CDR3 runs 18 residues. The germline gives CDR1 KGHSH, CDR2 LQKENI. In nucleotides, the CDR3 is TGTGCCAGCTCAGAGACTAGCGGGAGGGCCAGTTGGTACAATGAGCAGTTCTTC. Translating it yields CASSETSGRASWYNEQFF.

This chain uses TRBV28 with TRBJ2-1; 9 bases line up with TRBD2. V trimming: 6 bases; J trimming: 7 bases; junction bases outside the gene matches: 10. Germline V CDR1 and CDR2: MDHEN, SYDVKM. The CDR3 is made up of 15 amino acids. The CDR3 nucleotides are TGTGCCAGCAGCTTAGCGGGAGCGGTGGTAAATGAGCAGTTCTTC. Translation: CASSLAGAVVNEQFF. The complete variable domain, with remaining parts taken from reference TRBV28 and TRBJ2-1, reads DVKVTQSSRYLVKRTGEKVFLECVQDMDHENMFWYRQDPGLGLRLIYFSYDVKMKEKGDIPEGYSVSREKKERFSLILESASTNQTSMYLCASSLAGAVVNEQFFGPGTRLTVL.

This clone has only one observation. In DNA, the CDR3 is TGTGCCAGCAGCGGAACCGACGGAGGCACAGATACGCAGTATTTT. This codes for CASSGTDGGTDTQYF. This chain uses TRBV9 with TRBJ2-3; D gene uncertain. V lost 3 bases, J lost 1 base, and 12 bases lay in between. This CDR3 has 15 amino acids. Germline CDR1 SGDLS, CDR2 YYNGEE.

This clone was observed a few times. The rearrangement links TRBV6-1 to TRBJ2-1; D not certain. Germline lookup yields CDR1 MNHNS and CDR2 SASEGT. The CDR3 loop spans 15 amino acids. Trimming stripped 1 base from V and 2 bases from J, with 9 bases between. This CDR3 reads CASSEDQDPYNEQFF. In nucleotides, the CDR3 is TGTGCCAGCAGTGAAGATCAAGATCCCTACAATGAGCAGTTCTTC.

A single count supports this clone. The chain couples TRBV19 to TRBJ1-5; TRBD1 matches 7 bases. The CDR3 has 15 residues. Unmatched junction bases numbered 10, after V lost 8 bases and J lost 3 bases. Germline V CDR1 and CDR2: LNHDA, SQIVND (reference sequence). The CDR3 loop reads CASLPEGQLNQPQHF. CDR3 nucleotides: TGTGCCAGTCTCCCCGAGGGACAGCTCAATCAGCCCCAGCATTTT.

The chain links TRBV18 to TRBJ2-2; possible D gene TRBD2, 6 bases. The V end was cut by 8 bases, the J end by 0 bases, with 22 bases between. The length of the CDR3 is 18 residues. Germline lookup yields CDR1 KGHSH and CDR2 LQKENI. The CDR3 here is CASTIGSSAGANTGELFF. CDR3 bases: TGTGCCAGCACGATAGGGTCATCAGCGGGTGCGAACACCGGGGAGCTGTTTTTT. Supplemented by reference TRBV18 and TRBJ2-2, the full variable domain reads NAGVMQNPRHLVRRRGQEARLRCSPMKGHSHVYWYRQLPEEGLKFMVYLQKENIIDESGMPKERFSAEFPKEGPSILRIQQVVRGDSAAYFCASTIGSSAGANTGELFFGEGSRLTVL.

The gene calls are TRBV15 and TRBJ1-3, with 8 bases matching TRBD1. With V trimmed by 2 bases and J by 4 bases, 10 bases remained unmatched. The germline V gene encodes CDR1 LNHNV and CDR2 YYDKDF (reference sequence). This CDR3 region has 17 residues. The CDR3 DNA is TGTGCCACCAGCAGAAGTACAGGGGGATTGGGAGGAAACACCATATATTTT. It codes for CATSRSTGGLGGNTIYF.

This CDR3 is CASTPSETHNEQFF. CDR3 bases: TGTGCCAGCACCCCCTCAGAAACTCACAATGAGCAGTTCTTC. The chain employs TRBV6-2 or TRBV6-3 and TRBJ2-1; D remains ambiguous. The V gene lost 7 bases and the J gene lost 5 bases, with 15 bases spanning the gap. This CDR3 has 14 residues. Germline CDR1 is MNHEY and CDR2 is SVGEGT.

The V gene is TRBV18, the J gene TRBJ1-5, with D hard to call. Germline lookup yields CDR1 KGHSH and CDR2 LQKENI. The CDR3 consists of 16 residues. Deletions cut 3 bases from V and 6 bases from J, with 18 bases between. This CDR3 is CASSPGSPVVGQPQHF. CDR3 coding DNA: TGTGCCAGCTCACCGGGATCCCCGGTGGTCGGTCAGCCCCAGCATTTT.

This clone appeared once. The genes are TRBV19 and TRBJ2-3, with D perhaps matching TRBD1 (6 bases). V lost 7 bases and J lost 1, with 15 bases in between. The CDR3 has 15 residues. Germline CDR1 is LNHDA and CDR2 is SQIVND (reference sequence). CDR3 in amino acids: CASTQTGYGTDTQYF. DNA for the CDR3: TGTGCCAGTACCCAAACAGGGTACGGCACAGATACGCAGTATTTT.

This chain joins TRBV4-3 and TRBJ1-2; possible D gene TRBD1, 5 bases. The germline V gene has CDR1 LGHNA and CDR2 YSLEER. The CDR3 covers 15 residues. The V and J ends lost 0 bases and 4 bases respectively, with 12 bases between them. This CDR3 reads CASSQDLRGGYGYTF. CDR3 coding DNA: TGCGCCAGCAGCCAAGATCTGCGGGGGGGCTATGGCTACACCTTC.

The chain carries TRBV4-3 and TRBJ2-7; possibly TRBD2 for D (6 bases). This CDR3 has 16 residues. CDR1 is LGHNA and CDR2 is YSLEER in the germline V gene. V was trimmed by 0 bases and J by 0 bases, leaving 12 bases between them. The CDR3 loop reads CASSQDLVGGSYEQYF. The CDR3 DNA sequence: TGCGCCAGCAGCCAAGACCTGGTGGGGGGCTCCTACGAGCAGTACTTC.

The rearrangement links TRBV30 to TRBJ1-3; no reliable D call. In germline, CDR1 is GTSNPN, CDR2 SVGIG (reference sequence). The CDR3 length is 12 residues. The V end lost 0 bases, the J end lost 4 bases, and 4 bases lay between the germline ends. For the CDR3, the DNA is TGTGCCTGGAGTGTCCTGGGAAACACCATATATTTT. Translated: CAWSVLGNTIYF.

The gene calls are TRBV28 and TRBJ1-1; D is unresolved. The CDR3 loop spans 13 amino acids. V dropped 6 bases and J dropped 1 base, with 9 bases sitting between them. Germline CDR1 reads MDHEN; CDR2 reads SYDVKM. CDR3 sequence: CASSGWKNTEAFF. The CDR3 DNA reads as TGTGCCAGCAGCGGATGGAAGAACACTGAAGCTTTCTTT.

V is TRBV28 and J is TRBJ1-1, with no clear D. V lost 5 bases and J 1 base, leaving 8 bases between the germline ends. The CDR3 length is 13 residues. The germline V gene has CDR1 MDHEN and CDR2 SYDVKM. The CDR3, as DNA: TGTGCCAGCAGTCTCCCCGGGAACACTGAAGCTTTCTTT. Its translation: CASSLPGNTEAFF.

The CDR3 DNA reads TGTGCCAGCAGCTTATGGTCGGGGGGCGTTAACTATGGCTACACCTTC. Translated: CASSLWSGGVNYGYTF. The chain employs TRBV7-6 and TRBJ1-2; the D gene is possibly TRBD1 (6 bases). Germline loops: CDR1 SGHVS, CDR2 FNYEAQ. Deletions cut 2 bases from V and 1 base from J, with 14 bases between. The CDR3 sequence is 16 residues long.

The chain couples TRBV18 to TRBJ1-1; perhaps TRBD1 as D (5 bases). This CDR3 is built from 14 residues. Trimming cost V 3 bases and J 1 base, with 9 bases left between them. Germline values: CDR1 KGHSH, CDR2 LQKENI. The CDR3 loop is CASSPGGGNTEAFF. CDR3 bases: TGTGCCAGCTCACCCGGCGGGGGGAACACTGAAGCTTTCTTT. The full variable domain, rest sourced from reference TRBV18 and TRBJ1-1, is NAGVMQNPRHLVRRRGQEARLRCSPMKGHSHVYWYRQLPEEGLKFMVYLQKENIIDESGMPKERFSAEFPKEGPSILRIQQVVRGDSAAYFCASSPGGGNTEAFFGQGTRLTVV.

The chain carries TRBV12-3 or TRBV12-4 and TRBJ2-7, with TRBD1 identical over 9 bases. V gave up 5 bases and J gave up 4 bases; unmatched junction bases: 3. This CDR3 region has 13 residues. The CDR3 DNA reads TGTGCCAGCAGTACCGGGACAGGGTACGAGCAGTACTTC. It is translated as CASSTGTGYEQYF.

The rearrangement links TRBV9 to TRBJ2-7; D is tentatively TRBD1 or TRBD2 (5 bases each). Looked up from germline, CDR1 is SGDLS and CDR2 is YYNGEE. V shed 1 base and J shed 2 bases, with 13 bases lying between them. This CDR3 region has 15 residues. The CDR3, as DNA: TGTGCCAGCAGCGTATACGCCGGGGACGCCTACGAGCAGTACTTC. It specifies CASSVYAGDAYEQYF.

This clone was recorded a few times. The V gene is TRBV27, the J gene TRBJ1-2; 7 nucleotides agree with TRBD1. The length of the CDR3 is 14 residues. Per germline, CDR1 MNHEY and CDR2 SMNVEV (reference sequence). V was clipped by 6 bases and J by 5 bases; unmatched bases: 9. CDR3 residues: CASSSDRAGYGYTF. CDR3 in DNA: TGTGCCAGCAGCTCAGACAGGGCGGGGTATGGCTACACCTTC.

Note on this clone: The conserved closing phenylalanine or tryptophan is absent in this CDR3, likely reflecting a read error. Because the CDR3's place on the DNA is in doubt, the DNA is left out and the CDR3 is given as listed by TCRdb. The chain uses TRBV5-6 and TRBJ1-1. Germline CDR1 SGHDT, CDR2 YYEEEE. Including both end residues, the CDR3 is 13 amino acids long. The CDR3 here is CASSSWPVRFLVL.